A selection of T cell receptor beta chains follows, all from one sample in a study of T cell responses to AZD1222 COVID-19 vaccine. Clones were sequenced by immunoSEQ multiplex PCR, and TCRdb holds only the in-frame ones, with some missing. The sample shows 100,000 or so clones, roughly nine tenths of them seen only once. The sequences come from peripheral blood, collected 28 days after the second AZD1222 dose. Receptor source: an adult who received the AZD1222 COVID-19 vaccine. CDR3s include the opening cysteine and the closing phenylalanine or tryptophan. The order of the fields is CDR3 length, V gene, J gene, clone size, D gene, CDR3 protein, CDR3 DNA. A D gene is named only where the DNA matches it firmly. A row's size may be missing; if present it is once, few, many or a size class.

13,TRBV28,TRBJ2-1,.,TRBD2,CASSTLPGLVQFF,TGTGCCAGCAGTACTCTCCCGGGACTAGTACAGTTCTTC
15,TRBV7-9,TRBJ2-5,.,.,CASSSGLREGETQYF,TGTGCCAGCAGCTCCGGACTACGCGAGGGAGAGACCCAGTACTTC
15,TRBV6-5,TRBJ2-7,few,TRBD2,CASRNSGRAFHEQYF,TGTGCCAGCAGGAACTCCGGGAGGGCCTTCCACGAGCAGTACTTC
16,TRBV15,TRBJ2-7,.,.,CATSKERSGAAYEQYF,TGTGCCACCAGCAAGGAACGGTCGGGAGCGGCCTACGAGCAGTACTTC
14,TRBV10-3,TRBJ2-1,.,.,CAISSRDTRNEQFF,TGTGCCATCAGTTCACGGGACACGCGAAATGAGCAGTTCTTC
12,TRBV5-1,TRBJ2-7,.,.,CASSLEGAEQYF,TGCGCCAGCAGCTTGGAGGGTGCCGAGCAGTACTTC
14,TRBV15,TRBJ2-5,.,.,CATSRDNQGETQYF,TGTGCCACCAGCAGAGATAACCAGGGGGAGACCCAGTACTTC
13,TRBV11-2,TRBJ2-7,.,TRBD2,CASSFGGDYEQYF,TGTGCCAGCAGCTTCGGGGGGGACTACGAGCAGTACTTC
15,TRBV18,TRBJ1-5,once,.,CASSPRDRSNQPQHF,TGTGCCAGCTCACCCCGGGACCGAAGCAATCAGCCCCAGCATTTT
15,TRBV7-8,TRBJ2-1,.,TRBD1,CASSWDRSSYNEQFF,TGTGCCAGCAGCTGGGACAGGAGCTCCTACAATGAGCAGTTCTTC
16,TRBV14,TRBJ1-6,.,TRBD1,CASSRARTGQGSPLHF,TGTGCCAGCAGCCGCGCAAGGACAGGGCAGGGGTCACCCCTCCACTTT
15,TRBV4-2,TRBJ2-3,.,TRBD2,CASSLQRGFTDTQYF,TGTGCCAGCAGCCTACAGCGGGGGTTCACAGATACGCAGTATTTT
13,TRBV7-9,TRBJ2-7,.,TRBD2,CASAGGRAYEQYF,TGTGCCAGCGCGGGAGGGCGAGCCTACGAGCAGTACTTC
12,TRBV2,TRBJ2-7,.,.,CASSEQSYEQYF,TGTGCCAGCAGTGAACAGTCCTACGAGCAGTACTTC
16,TRBV21-1,TRBJ2-3,.,.,CASSKEAGDSTDTQYF,TGTGCCAGCAGCAAAGAAGCGGGAGATAGCACAGATACGCAGTATTTT
16,TRBV9,TRBJ2-1,few,TRBD2,CASSVGLAGANNEQFF,TGTGCCAGCAGCGTAGGGCTAGCGGGAGCCAACAATGAGCAGTTCTTC
13,TRBV29-1,TRBJ2-1,.,TRBD1,CSVEDRQGNEQFF,TGCAGCGTTGAGGACAGGCAGGGCAATGAGCAGTTCTTC
13,TRBV7-9,TRBJ1-2,.,TRBD1,CASSLPTGDGYTF,TGTGCCAGCAGCTTACCCACAGGGGATGGCTACACCTTC
14,TRBV5-6,TRBJ2-7,.,.,CASRNGGAGYEQYF,TGTGCCAGCAGAAACGGAGGGGCCGGCTACGAGCAGTACTTC
15,TRBV5-1,TRBJ2-7,.,TRBD1,CASSLGTGGYAEQYF,TGCGCCAGCAGCTTGGGTACAGGGGGCTACGCCGAGCAGTACTTC
15,TRBV28,TRBJ1-1,.,TRBD1,CASSATGTANTEAFF,TGTGCCAGCAGCGCTACCGGGACAGCGAACACTGAAGCTTTCTTT
15,TRBV28,TRBJ2-1,.,.,CASSPRILRDNEQFF,TGTGCCAGCAGTCCCCGGATTTTGCGGGACAATGAGCAGTTCTTC
16,TRBV7-2,TRBJ1-1,.,.,CASSLMTLGANTEAFF,TGTGCCAGCAGCTTAATGACTCTGGGGGCGAACACTGAAGCTTTCTTT
14,TRBV3-1/TRBV3-2,TRBJ2-1,.,TRBD2,CASSPTLAGVEQFF,TGTGCCAGCAGCCCAACACTAGCGGGAGTCGAGCAGTTCTTC
15,TRBV5-4,TRBJ2-3,.,.,CASSLMTGMSDTQYF,TGTGCCAGCAGCTTGATGACCGGGATGTCAGATACGCAGTATTTT
15,TRBV5-1,TRBJ2-1,.,TRBD2,CASSLGGSYANEQFF,TGCGCCAGCAGCTTAGGCGGGAGTTATGCCAATGAGCAGTTCTTC
14,TRBV6-5,TRBJ2-4,.,TRBD1,CASRQGQNQNIQYF,TGTGCCAGCAGGCAGGGACAGAATCAAAACATTCAGTACTTC
15,TRBV4-1,TRBJ2-5,.,.,CASSQDYREQETQYF,TGCGCCAGCAGCCAAGATTACCGGGAGCAAGAGACCCAGTACTTC
19,TRBV9,TRBJ2-2,.,TRBD2,CASSVGIAGGNPNTGELFF,TGTGCCAGCAGCGTAGGGATAGCGGGAGGAAACCCGAACACCGGGGAGCTGTTTTTT
13,TRBV19,TRBJ1-2,.,.,CASSPDSTYGYTF,TGTGCCAGTAGTCCCGATAGCACCTATGGCTACACCTTC
16,TRBV7-3,TRBJ2-3,.,.,CASSLTGGGPTDTQYF,TGTGCCAGCAGCTTAACGGGAGGGGGGCCCACAGATACGCAGTATTTT
13,TRBV7-2,TRBJ1-1,.,.,CASMTRGRTEAFF,TGTGCCAGCATGACAAGGGGCCGGACTGAAGCTTTCTTT
13,TRBV7-3,TRBJ1-2,.,.,CASSLEGTGGYTF,TGTGCCAGCAGCTTAGAAGGGACCGGTGGCTACACCTTC
14,TRBV7-9,TRBJ2-7,.,.,CASSHGGLTYEQYF,TGTGCCAGCAGCCACGGAGGCCTAACCTACGAGCAGTACTTC
15,TRBV5-1,TRBJ1-5,.,.,CASSPWGAEAQPQHF,TGCGCCAGCAGCCCCTGGGGGGCTGAAGCTCAGCCCCAGCATTTT
15,TRBV2,TRBJ1-3,.,.,CASSAVKSTGNTIYF,TGTGCCAGCAGTGCAGTCAAGTCGACTGGAAACACCATATATTTT
17,TRBV27,TRBJ2-1,.,.,CASKIPPATSSYNEQFF,TGTGCCAGCAAAATACCTCCGGCCACAAGCTCCTACAATGAGCAGTTCTTC
14,TRBV18,TRBJ2-7,.,.,CASSKGQDDYEQYF,TGTGCCAGTTCAAAGGGGCAAGATGACTACGAGCAGTACTTC
14,TRBV5-1,TRBJ2-7,.,TRBD2,CASSRGGSTYEQYF,TGCGCCAGCAGCCGGGGCGGGAGCACCTACGAGCAGTACTTC
15,TRBV3-1/TRBV3-2,TRBJ1-3,few,.,CASSQGRTDGNTIYF,TGTGCCAGCAGCCAAGGGAGGACAGACGGAAACACCATATATTTT
13,TRBV6-2/TRBV6-3,TRBJ1-2,once,.,CASSYSAAYGYTF,TGTGCCAGCAGTTACTCGGCAGCGTATGGCTACACCTTC
12,TRBV27,TRBJ1-2,.,.,CASSNSGYGYTF,TGTGCCAGCAGTAACTCGGGGTATGGCTACACCTTC
14,TRBV27,TRBJ2-4,.,TRBD1,CASRTGTGRNIQYF,TGTGCCAGCAGAACCGGGACAGGGAGGAACATTCAGTACTTC
11,TRBV10-3,TRBJ2-2,.,.,CAISDIRELFF,TGTGCCATCAGTGATATCAGGGAGCTGTTTTTT